A single sample is the source of the 13 T cell receptor beta chains below, sequenced in a study of blood T cell repertoires in COVID-19. Profiling relied on immunoSEQ multiplex PCR, and the TCRdb table lists in-frame clones only, not all of them. Among hundreds of thousands of clones listed, 80% to 90% were seen once. The sequencing sample was made of PBMCs or T cells enriched from blood (not recorded which). Every receptor here comes from a man aged 40-49 years who had recovered from COVID-19.

The CDR3 DNA sequence: TGTGCCAGCAGCTTAGGAACCCGGAGGCTAGCGGGAGGCGGGGAGCTGTTTTTT. It is translated as CASSLGTRRLAGGGELFF. The chain has TRBV7-9 and TRBJ2-2; 11 positions agree with TRBD2. The CDR3 totals 18 residues. Per the germline V gene, CDR1 is SEHNR and CDR2 is FQNEAQ (reference sequence). V trimming: 1 base; J trimming: 7 bases; junction bases outside the gene matches: 11.

V is TRBV7-9 and J is TRBJ1-2, with D perhaps TRBD1 (5 bases). Trimming stripped 3 bases from V and 7 bases from J, with 12 bases between. Germline CDR1 is SEHNR and CDR2 is FQNEAQ (reference sequence). The CDR3 loop spans 13 amino acids. The CDR3 loop is CASSLKGQSGYTF. The CDR3 DNA sequence: TGTGCCAGCAGCTTGAAGGGGCAAAGTGGCTACACCTTC.

This chain links TRBV27 with TRBJ2-3; D is ambiguous. The V end lost 4 bases, the J end lost 5 bases, and 7 bases lay between the germline ends. The CDR3 totals 12 residues. Germline values: CDR1 MNHEY, CDR2 SMNVEV (reference sequence). CDR3 nucleotides: TGTGCCAGCAGTTCTACGGGAGATACGCAGTATTTT. This encodes CASSSTGDTQYF.

V and J are TRBV28 and TRBJ2-5, with D perhaps TRBD1 (5 bases). Germline V gives CDR1 MDHEN, CDR2 SYDVKM. The CDR3 spans 14 residues. V was clipped by 3 bases and J by 4 bases, with 12 bases between them. CDR3 amino acids: CASSLRTQRETQYF. CDR3 nucleotide sequence: TGTGCCAGCAGTTTGCGGACACAGCGAGAGACCCAGTACTTC.

The chain carries TRBV6-1 and TRBJ2-7, with D uncertain. This CDR3 comprises 14 residues. Germline CDR1 reads MNHNS; CDR2 reads SASEGT. V gave up 1 base and J gave up 2 bases, with 9 bases separating them. The CDR3 reads CASSEVVGAYEQYF. CDR3 nucleotide sequence: TGTGCCAGCAGTGAAGTGGTAGGAGCCTACGAGCAGTACTTC.

The rearrangement uses TRBV10-1 and TRBJ2-7, with D hard to call. CDR3 size: 13 residues. Germline CDR1 and CDR2: WNHNN and SYGVQD (reference sequence). V was trimmed by 5 bases and J by 2 bases, leaving 10 bases between them. In DNA, the CDR3 is TGCGCCAGCAGTACAGTAGACCCCTACGAGCAGTACTTC. Encoded protein: CASSTVDPYEQYF.

The rearrangement joins TRBV29-1 to TRBJ2-5, with 12 bases matching TRBD2. This CDR3 region has 13 residues. Germline CDR1 and CDR2: SQVTM and ANQGSEA. The J segment lost 4 bases and the V segment lost 6 bases, leaving 3 bases of the junction unmatched. The CDR3 DNA reads as TGCAGCGTCTCGACTAGCGGGGGAGAGACCCAGTACTTC. It encodes CSVSTSGGETQYF.

The CDR3 region is CASSPVGSGRWETQYF. Written as DNA, the CDR3 is TGCGCCAGCAGCCCAGTGGGGAGCGGGAGGTGGGAGACCCAGTACTTC. The chain has TRBV5-1 and TRBJ2-5; 9 positions match TRBD2. J lost 5 bases, V lost 4 bases, and 12 bases had no gene match. Germline V gives CDR1 SGHRS, CDR2 YFSETQ. The CDR3 runs to 16 residues. The whole variable domain, filled in from reference TRBV5-1 and TRBJ2-5, reads KAGVTQTPRYLIKTRGQQVTLSCSPISGHRSVSWYQQTPGQGLQFLFEYFSETQRNKGNFPGRFSGRQFSNSRSEMNVSTLELGDSALYLCASSPVGSGRWETQYFGPGTRLLVL.

This clone was recorded only once. The chain couples TRBV3-1 (or the pseudogene TRBV3-2) to TRBJ1-1, with a possible D match to TRBD1 (5 bases). The CDR3 has 14 amino acids. The V gene's germline CDR1 is LGHDT and CDR2 YNNKEL (reference sequence). The V end lost 5 bases, the J end lost 3 bases, and 13 bases lay between the germline ends. Here the CDR3 DNA reads TGTGCCAGCAGCTCTCGTGGGGCGGACACTGAAGCTTTCTTT. Translation: CASSSRGADTEAFF.

The V gene is TRBV19, the J gene TRBJ2-6; D unclear. Trimming cost V 4 bases and J 3 bases, with 10 bases left between them. The CDR3 extends over 15 amino acids. Germline V lookup: CDR1 LNHDA, CDR2 SQIVND (reference sequence). The DNA for the CDR3 is TGTGCCAGTAGTAACACAGTCCTTGGGGCCAACGTCCTGACTTTC. This codes for CASSNTVLGANVLTF.

This clone was seen only a few times. V usage is TRBV27 and J usage is TRBJ2-7, with 8 bases aligning to TRBD1. With 4 bases clipped from V and 4 bases from J, the junction kept 9 bases outside the gene matches. The CDR3 length is 15 residues. CDR1 is MNHEY and CDR2 is SMNVEV in the germline V gene (reference sequence). The CDR3 DNA reads TGTGCCAGCAGTTCCCGGGCACGGACAGGGTACGAGCAGTACTTC. This gives the protein CASSSRARTGYEQYF.

This clone was observed a single time. This rearrangement joins TRBV6-5 to TRBJ2-1; 7 bases align to TRBD1. The CDR3 runs 12 residues. From germline, CDR1 is MNHEY and CDR2 SVGAGI. Trimming at V came to 5 bases and at J to 9 bases, leaving 4 bases not matched to a gene. The CDR3 sequence: CASSPGGGEQFF. For the CDR3, the DNA is TGTGCCAGCAGTCCAGGGGGTGGTGAGCAGTTCTTC.

J is TRBJ1-1 and V is TRBV15; TRBD1 aligns across 12 bases. CDR1 LNHNV and CDR2 YYDKDF come from the germline V gene (reference sequence). V was pared by 0 bases and J by 0 bases, with 14 bases of the junction left unmatched. The length of the CDR3 is 21 residues. CDR3 sequence: CATSRDPRIPGQGAMNTEAFF. CDR3 sequence (DNA): TGTGCCACCAGCAGAGATCCCCGAATCCCGGGACAGGGGGCGATGAACACTGAAGCTTTCTTT.